This TCR beta chain originates from a study of siplizumab effects on memory and regulatory T cells (dated by TCRdb to about 2019). Study-wide context: The effect of the anti-CD2 antibody siplizumab on alloreactive T-cell subsets was examined in allogeneic mixed lymphocyte reactions constructed from human PBMCs.

Sorted unstimulated T cells and proliferating T cells recovered from mixed lymphocyte reactions underwent TCRbeta CDR3 sequencing. Fresh whole blood from ten HLA-typed healthy donors was used as the source from which PBMCs were isolated. CDR1 and CDR2 were assigned from the germline V gene as SGHDT and YYEEEE. The CDR3, from cysteine to phenylalanine, totals 15 residues. Only the CDR3 DNA is retained, 45 bases long and in frame from the first base. V and J are truncated by 1 base and 7 bases respectively, leaving an intervening sequence of 15 bases. Points on this clone: The clone's antigen remains unknown. Base qualities are not recorded, but no much larger clone differs from it by a single base.

The library was produced with the immunoSEQ multiplex PCR assay. Each sample had some 94,000 TCR templates assayed by the deep sequencing platform. Genomic DNA extracted from sorted T cells was the material used for TCRbeta CDR3 sequencing. The study's processing was this. The R programming language was used for clonal analysis of the TCRbeta CDR3 data. Alloreactive CD4+ and CD8+ clones were identified by comparing unstimulated samples to CFSE-low samples taken after the reaction. Regulatory or non-regulatory origin was assigned to alloreactive CD4+ clones by matching of sequences to sorted unstimulated Treg and non-Treg repertoires. TCRdb provides this immuneACCESS table in a form limited to in-frame rearrangements. Some clones are lacking; in checked studies, under half of them reflect an unresolved V gene, and why the rest are absent is not known. V and J calls and clone size follow that table, whereas D and trimming were derived from the DNA. This sample comprises around 95,000 clones, more than 85% of them detected only once. Clones ranked in the top ten supply 0.14% to 0.15% of the sample.

Paper-wide results and their limitations: The suppressive function of proliferating Tregs from siplizumab cultures was not functionally confirmed. Among mappable alloreactive CD4+ clones, the Treg-derived fraction averaged 68.8% with siplizumab versus 25% to 30% in control reactions. Siplizumab significantly reduced the cumulative frequency of alloreactive sequences traceable to unstimulated CD4+ memory T cells. Sequences below about 10^-5 frequency were poorly captured, so only a minor fraction of alloreactive clones could be mapped to unstimulated subsets. Compared with memory T cells, unstimulated naive T cells appeared more diverse, and naive cells seemed to make a substantial contribution to the alloresponse. Roughly 80-97% of proliferating CD4+ or CD8+ clones could not be assigned a naive or memory phenotype.

The rearranged chain carries TRBV5-6 and TRBJ1-5; the D segment cannot be called with confidence. This TCR was sampled from a human donor in good health. Sequenced: CD4+ T cells sorted from blood. The bases are TGTGCCAGCAGCTTGATCGGGCAGGAGGGACAGCCCCAGCATTTT. Translated, it reads CASSLIGQEGQPQHF.